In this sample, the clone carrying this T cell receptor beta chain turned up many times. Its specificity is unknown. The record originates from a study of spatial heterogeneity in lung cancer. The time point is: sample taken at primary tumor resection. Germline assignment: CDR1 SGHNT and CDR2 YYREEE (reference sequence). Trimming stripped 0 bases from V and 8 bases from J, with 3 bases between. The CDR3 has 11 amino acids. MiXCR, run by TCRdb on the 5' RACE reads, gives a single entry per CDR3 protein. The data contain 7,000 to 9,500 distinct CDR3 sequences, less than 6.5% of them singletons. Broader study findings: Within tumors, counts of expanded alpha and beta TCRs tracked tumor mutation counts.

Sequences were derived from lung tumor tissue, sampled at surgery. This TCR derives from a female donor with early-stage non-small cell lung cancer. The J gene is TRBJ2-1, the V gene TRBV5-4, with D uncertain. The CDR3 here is CASSLEYEQFF. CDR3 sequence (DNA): TGTGCCAGCAGCTTGGAGTATGAGCAGTTCTTC.